The clone carrying this T cell receptor beta chain has a handful of counts. Germline V CDR1 and CDR2: DFQATT, SNEGSKA (reference sequence). J was trimmed by 2 bases and V by 3 bases; bases with no gene match: 4. The CDR3 extends over 13 amino acids. This entry comes from a study of early T cells in non-severe SARS-CoV-2 infection. The protocol attached unique molecular identifiers to individual cDNA molecules. TCRdb re-analysed the 5' RACE reads in MiXCR, keeping a single row per CDR3 protein. The data hold under 70,000 distinct CDR3 sequences, with about 12% observed a single time. The clonotype was recovered from an adult who was a healthcare worker with PCR-confirmed SARS-CoV-2 infection or an uninfected control (not recorded which). This chain links TRBV20-1 with TRBJ2-7; TRBD2 aligns across 7 bases. The specimen sequenced was whole blood. CDR3 in amino acids: CSASASGTYEQYF. In DNA form, the CDR3 reads TGCAGTGCTAGCGCTAGCGGAACCTACGAGCAGTACTTC.